A selection of T cell receptor beta chains follows, all from one sample in a study of PD-1 blockade in classical Hodgkin lymphoma. Profiling relied on immunoSEQ multiplex PCR, and the TCRdb table lists in-frame clones only, not all of them. The sample has about 30,000 clones; about 86% are singletons. This sample comprised CD4+ T cells from blood, obtained before the fourth cycle of nivolumab. These receptor sequences come from a human donor with classical Hodgkin lymphoma. The CDR3 runs from the conserved cysteine through the conserved F or W. Each record gives: J gene, D gene, clone size, V gene, CDR3 length, CDR3 DNA, CDR3 protein. A D gene is named only where the DNA matches it firmly. Only part of the rows carry a size: once, few, many, or a class if the clone is expanded.

j_call: TRBJ1-2; d_call: TRBD1; clone_size: few; v_call: TRBV5-4; cdr3_length: 14; cdr3_nt: TGTGCCAGCAGCATACGGGACAGGGGGGATGGCTACACCTTC; cdr3_aa: CASSIRDRGDGYTF
j_call: TRBJ1-5; d_call: TRBD1; clone_size: once; v_call: TRBV18; cdr3_length: 17; cdr3_nt: TGTGCCAGCTCACCAACGACAGGGGGTTTGTTCAATCAGCCCCAGCATTTT; cdr3_aa: CASSPTTGGLFNQPQHF
j_call: TRBJ2-2; d_call: TRBD2; clone_size: NA; v_call: TRBV5-5; cdr3_length: 16; cdr3_nt: TGTGCCAGCAGCGTGGACCAAGGGTTAGCGGGAGTGAGTCTGTTTTTT; cdr3_aa: CASSVDQGLAGVSLFF
j_call: TRBJ2-1; d_call: NA; clone_size: NA; v_call: TRBV23-1; cdr3_length: 10; cdr3_nt: TGCGCCAGCAGTCAACTCTCCTGGGTCTTC; cdr3_aa: CASSQLSWVF
j_call: TRBJ2-2; d_call: NA; clone_size: NA; v_call: TRBV27; cdr3_length: 18; cdr3_nt: TGTGCCAGCAGTTTACCTCCGGGCCTGGATGGAGCCACCGGGGAGCTGTTTTTT; cdr3_aa: CASSLPPGLDGATGELFF
j_call: TRBJ2-3; d_call: TRBD2; clone_size: NA; v_call: TRBV27; cdr3_length: 15; cdr3_nt: TGTGCCAGCAGCCGACTAGCGGGGGGGCCCGATACGCAGTATTTT; cdr3_aa: CASSRLAGGPDTQYF
j_call: TRBJ2-3; d_call: NA; clone_size: NA; v_call: TRBV15; cdr3_length: 15; cdr3_nt: TGTGCCACCAGCAGAGGTCCGGGGAGCACAGATACGCAGTATTTT; cdr3_aa: CATSRGPGSTDTQYF
j_call: TRBJ2-2; d_call: NA; clone_size: NA; v_call: TRBV7-2; cdr3_length: 14; cdr3_nt: TGTGCCAGCAGACCAGGGGGGTCTGGCGGGGAGCTGTTTTTT; cdr3_aa: CASRPGGSGGELFF
j_call: TRBJ2-7; d_call: TRBD2; clone_size: NA; v_call: TRBV19; cdr3_length: 14; cdr3_nt: TGTGCCAGTAGTATCGGCGGGGAGGGCTACGAGCAGTACTTC; cdr3_aa: CASSIGGEGYEQYF
j_call: TRBJ1-5; d_call: NA; clone_size: NA; v_call: TRBV19; cdr3_length: 15; cdr3_nt: TGTGCCAGTAGTATAGCAGGGGCTGGAGGTCAGCCCCAGCATTTT; cdr3_aa: CASSIAGAGGQPQHF
j_call: TRBJ2-3; d_call: NA; clone_size: NA; v_call: TRBV27; cdr3_length: 12; cdr3_nt: TGTGCCAGCAGTCCCGGACCCGGGGGGCAGTATTTT; cdr3_aa: CASSPGPGGQYF
j_call: TRBJ1-6; d_call: NA; clone_size: NA; v_call: TRBV4-1; cdr3_length: 16; cdr3_nt: TGCGCCAGCAGCCAAGTTTCGGGCAGGGTGAATTCACCCCTCCACTTT; cdr3_aa: CASSQVSGRVNSPLHF
j_call: TRBJ2-2; d_call: NA; clone_size: NA; v_call: TRBV11-3; cdr3_length: 13; cdr3_nt: TGTGCCAGCAGCTTAAGGGATCCCGGGGAGCTGTTTTTT; cdr3_aa: CASSLRDPGELFF
j_call: TRBJ2-7; d_call: NA; clone_size: NA; v_call: TRBV19; cdr3_length: 12; cdr3_nt: TGTGCCAGTAGTATCGGGCCTCTGGAGCAGTACTTC; cdr3_aa: CASSIGPLEQYF
j_call: TRBJ1-1; d_call: NA; clone_size: NA; v_call: TRBV18; cdr3_length: 14; cdr3_nt: TGTGCCAGCTCACCAGGACACTCTCGCACTGAAGCTTTCTTT; cdr3_aa: CASSPGHSRTEAFF
j_call: TRBJ1-2; d_call: NA; clone_size: few; v_call: TRBV5-5; cdr3_length: 13; cdr3_nt: TGTGCCAGCAGCCCGGATACCAGCTATGGCTACACCTTC; cdr3_aa: CASSPDTSYGYTF
j_call: TRBJ1-2; d_call: NA; clone_size: NA; v_call: TRBV28; cdr3_length: 16; cdr3_nt: TGTGCCAGCAGTTTACCCAATGACGACGGAAACTATGGCTACACCTTC; cdr3_aa: CASSLPNDDGNYGYTF